These 15 T cell receptor beta chains were all obtained from the same sample, sequenced in a study of shared clonotypes between healthy human individuals. Libraries were prepared by immunoSEQ multiplex PCR; TCRdb keeps only in-frame clonotypes and omits some of them. Of 2 million to 2.5 million clones in the sample, roughly 96% are singletons; the top ten hold under 0.15%. The specimen sequenced was naive CD4+ T cells sorted from blood. Subset defined: CD45RA+ positively selected. All receptors derive from a man aged 18 to 29 in good health.

This chain joins TRBV6-1 and TRBJ1-3, with D possibly TRBD1 on 6 matching bases. V lost 2 bases to trimming and J lost 0 bases, with 8 bases between them. Looked up from germline, CDR1 is MNHNS and CDR2 is SASEGT. The CDR3 spans 15 residues. The CDR3 region is CASSERTVSGNTIYF. DNA for the CDR3: TGTGCCAGCAGTGAACGGACAGTCTCTGGAAACACCATATATTTT.

The chain combines TRBV19 with TRBJ2-1; D possibly corresponds to TRBD2 (5 bases). Germline V gives CDR1 LNHDA, CDR2 SQIVND (reference sequence). The V and J ends lost 5 bases and 1 base respectively, with 12 bases between them. CDR3 length equals 15 residues. CDR3 region: CASSPSTGSYNEQFF. The CDR3 DNA reads TGTGCCAGTAGTCCCTCGACGGGATCCTACAATGAGCAGTTCTTC.

The genes are TRBV30 and TRBJ1-6; 9 bases map to TRBD1. Per germline, CDR1 GTSNPN and CDR2 SVGIG (reference sequence). The CDR3 runs 15 residues. V lost 2 bases and J lost 9; bases outside the gene matches: 8. CDR3 protein: CAWSSATGGRSPLHF. As DNA, the CDR3 is TGTGCCTGGAGTTCAGCCACAGGGGGCCGTTCACCCCTCCACTTT. The whole variable domain, remainder taken from reference TRBV30 and TRBJ1-6, is SQTIHQWPATLVQPVGSPLSLECTVEGTSNPNLYWYRQAAGRGLQLLFYSVGIGQISSEVPQNLSASRPQDRQFILSSKKLLLSDSGFYLCAWSSATGGRSPLHFGNGTRLTVT.

J is TRBJ2-5 and V is TRBV5-1; the D gene is possibly TRBD2 (6 bases). The V end was cut by 0 bases, the J end by 1 base, with 10 bases between. There are 15 residues in the CDR3. The germline CDR1 and CDR2 sequences are SGHRS and YFSETQ. CDR3 DNA sequence: TGCGCCAGCAGCTTGGACGGGACTCGCCAAGAGACCCAGTACTTC. This translates into CASSLDGTRQETQYF.

CDR3 loop: CASSPPPGVLELFF. Written as DNA, the CDR3 is TGTGCCAGCTCACCACCCCCAGGGGTCTTAGAACTGTTTTTT. The V and J genes are TRBV18 and TRBJ1-4; weak D call: TRBD1 (6 bases). The CDR3 is 14 amino acids. Germline CDR1 and CDR2: KGHSH and LQKENI. V was pared by 0 bases and J by 12 bases, with 14 bases between.

This CDR3 is CASSLDRGPYGYTF. CDR3 nucleotide sequence: TGTGCCAGCAGTTTGGACAGGGGTCCCTATGGCTACACCTTC. J is TRBJ1-2 and V is TRBV2; 9 nucleotides match TRBD1. The germline V gene has CDR1 SNHLY and CDR2 FYNNEI. The CDR3 totals 14 residues. The V and J ends lost 5 bases and 4 bases, in that order; junction bases with no gene match: 5.

V is TRBV5-6 and J is TRBJ2-7; D is tentatively TRBD1 or TRBD2 (5 bases each). This CDR3 spans 13 amino acids. Trimming left V 0 bases short and J 6 bases short, with 10 bases between. Germline loops: CDR1 SGHDT, CDR2 YYEEEE. The DNA for the CDR3 is TGTGCCAGCAGCTTGGTGGGACCCCGCGAGCAGTACTTC. It yields the protein CASSLVGPREQYF.

Points on this clone: The same CDR3 is also encoded by other DNA sequences in this sample. This chain joins TRBV6-5 and TRBJ2-7; TRBD2 matches 8 bases. V lost 3 bases, J lost 0 bases, and 4 bases stayed unmatched. CDR1 and CDR2 from the germline V gene are MNHEY and SVGAGI. The CDR3 is 15 residues long. DNA for the CDR3: TGTGCCAGCAGTTATAGCGGGGCGAGCTCCTACGAGCAGTACTTC. This translates into CASSYSGASSYEQYF.

The chain is built from TRBV5-1 and TRBJ2-7, with 8 nucleotides matching TRBD1. Trimming cost V 0 bases and J 3 bases; bases outside gene matches: 8. CDR1 is SGHRS, CDR2 YFSETQ, per germline. The CDR3 contains 16 residues. The CDR3 region is CASSLALRDRGYEQYF. The CDR3 DNA reads TGCGCCAGCAGCTTGGCCTTAAGAGACAGGGGCTACGAGCAGTACTTC.

Comments on this clone: Other DNA sequences in this sample translate to the same CDR3. The chain is built from TRBV7-9 and TRBJ1-6, with 11 bases that match TRBD1. In germline, CDR1 is SEHNR, CDR2 FQNEAQ (reference sequence). Trimming removed 1 base from V and 6 bases from J; junction bases left unmatched: 2. The CDR3 is 16 residues long. In DNA form, the CDR3 reads TGTGCCAGCAGCTTAGGTGGGACAGGGGGTAATTCACCCCTCCACTTT. Residues: CASSLGGTGGNSPLHF. The whole variable domain, remainder taken from reference TRBV7-9 and TRBJ1-6, is DTGVSQNPRHKITKRGQNVTFRCDPISEHNRLYWYRQTLGQGPEFLTYFQNEAQLEKSRLLSDRFSAERPKGSFSTLEIQRTEQGDSAMYLCASSLGGTGGNSPLHFGNGTRLTVT.

The chain employs TRBV6-1 and TRBJ1-1; weak D call: TRBD1 (6 bases). The germline V and J ends were trimmed by 4 bases and 2 bases, with 11 bases remaining between them. The CDR3 contains 14 residues. Per the germline V gene, CDR1 is MNHNS and CDR2 is SASEGT. The CDR3 nucleotides are TGTGCCAGCAGTGGGCACAGGGTAAACACTGAAGCTTTCTTT. Protein product: CASSGHRVNTEAFF.

V usage is TRBV7-6 and J usage is TRBJ2-6; D remains unclear. Germline V CDR1 and CDR2: SGHVS, FNYEAQ. The CDR3 totals 15 residues. The V end lost 5 bases, the J end lost 0 bases, and 8 bases lay between the germline ends. CDR3: CASSPYNSGANVLTF. DNA for the CDR3: TGTGCCAGCAGCCCCTATAACTCTGGGGCCAACGTCCTGACTTTC.

In regard to this clone: Other nucleotide sequences from this sample produce the same CDR3. V and J are TRBV20-1 and TRBJ2-1; D is undetermined. V lost 5 bases and J 7 bases, leaving 6 bases between the germline ends. Germline loops: CDR1 DFQATT, CDR2 SNEGSKA (reference sequence). The CDR3 length is 10 residues. The CDR3 DNA reads as TGCAGTGCTTCTCGTAATGAGCAGTTCTTC. Translating it yields CSASRNEQFF.

The chain uses TRBV18 and TRBJ2-7; D may be TRBD1 (5 bases). The CDR3 runs 16 residues. The V and J ends lost 0 bases and 1 base respectively, with 13 bases between them. The germline gives CDR1 KGHSH, CDR2 LQKENI. CDR3 coding DNA: TGTGCCAGCTCACCACCGATGGGGCAGACTTCCTACGAGCAGTACTTC. The encoded protein is CASSPPMGQTSYEQYF. Full variable domain (outside the CDR3, taken from reference TRBV18 and TRBJ2-7): NAGVMQNPRHLVRRRGQEARLRCSPMKGHSHVYWYRQLPEEGLKFMVYLQKENIIDESGMPKERFSAEFPKEGPSILRIQQVVRGDSAAYFCASSPPMGQTSYEQYFGPGTRLTVT.

V and J are TRBV2 and TRBJ2-7; D is unresolved. CDR1 and CDR2 from the germline V gene are SNHLY and FYNNEI. Between the trimmed V and J ends, which lost 7 bases and 6 bases, there was a span of 10 bases. This CDR3 has 11 residues. The CDR3 DNA reads TGTGCCAGCAAGCCAGGTCGCGAGCAGTACTTC. Translation: CASKPGREQYF.